This T cell receptor beta chain was sequenced for a study of control samples from healthy donors and cancer patients. The CDR3 length is 15 residues. V gave up 2 bases and J gave up 0 bases, with 10 bases separating them. Germline V gene lookup returns CDR1 KGHSH and CDR2 LQKENI. Generated by immunoSEQ multiplex PCR, the TCRdb table keeps only in-frame clones and is missing some. The sample carries about 10,000 clones, approximately 91% recorded once. The V and J genes are TRBV18 and TRBJ1-2, with D unresolved. The sequencing sample was made of PBMCs. This receptor was obtained from a man in his fifties or sixties with colorectal cancer. CDR3 in amino acids: CASSPGGFSNYGYTF. CDR3 bases: TGTGCCAGCTCACCAGGCGGGTTCTCTAACTATGGCTACACCTTC.